Shown below are 32 T cell receptor beta chains from a single sample sequenced in a study of T-cell reconstitution after alpha-beta-depleted transplantation in children. During its preparation, the TCRbeta library received unique molecular identifiers. TCRdb re-derived calls from the PCR reads in MiXCR, one entry per CDR3 protein. Of 200,000 to 300,000 distinct CDR3 sequences in the sample, roughly 7.7% were seen once. The material sequenced was PBMCs, mostly from graft donor cells, taken 180 days after TCRalphabeta/CD19-depleted stem cell transplant. The receptors stem from a male patient between 10 and 17 years old who had a stem cell transplant for acute lymphoblastic leukemia, so the T cells may come from the graft donor.

This clonotype was seen at least ten times. J is TRBJ2-3 and V is TRBV21-1; the table's TRBD1 call for D was not verified on the DNA. TRBV21-1 is designated a pseudogene. This CDR3 region has 16 residues. DNA of the CDR3: TGTGCCAGCAGCACTCAGCCCAGTCCGGGTACAGATACGCAGTATTTT. Protein sequence: CASSTQPSPGTDTQYF.

This clonotype occurred many times. The chain couples TRBV12-3 or TRBV12-4 to TRBJ1-1, with a tentative D call TRBD1 (5 bases). The CDR3 loop spans 14 amino acids. The V end lost 2 bases, the J end lost 0 bases, and 7 bases lay between the germline ends. The CDR3 sequence: CASSLRGLNTEAFF. As DNA, the CDR3 is TGTGCCAGCAGTTTAAGGGGTCTGAACACTGAAGCTTTCTTT.

This clonotype showed up many times. CDR3 loop: CASSKNTGELFF. As DNA, the CDR3 is TGTGCCAGCAGCAAAAACACCGGGGAGCTGTTTTTT. This chain uses TRBV7-9 with TRBJ2-2, with D unclear. This CDR3 contains 12 residues. Deletions cut 5 bases from V and 2 bases from J, with 3 bases between. The germline gives CDR1 SEHNR, CDR2 FQNEAQ (reference sequence).

This clonotype was seen more than once but under ten times. The chain has TRBV6-5 and TRBJ2-3, with 7 bases matching TRBD2. CDR1 and CDR2 from the germline V gene are MNHEY and SVGAGI. V trimming: 0 bases; J trimming: 0 bases; junction bases outside the gene matches: 9. This CDR3 is built from 18 residues. The CDR3 region has the DNA TGTGCCAGCAGTTACTCGCCCGGGGACTACTCTAGCACAGATACGCAGTATTTT. Translating gives CASSYSPGDYSSTDTQYF.

The chain combines TRBV20-1 with TRBJ2-5, with 11 bases lining up with TRBD2. V lost 3 bases and J lost 0; bases outside the gene matches: 9. The V gene's germline CDR1 is DFQATT and CDR2 SNEGSKA (reference sequence). The CDR3 has 17 residues. CDR3 in amino acids: CSARGLLAGAYQETQYF. In DNA form, the CDR3 reads TGCAGTGCTAGGGGCCTACTAGCGGGGGCGTACCAAGAGACCCAGTACTTC.

This clonotype was counted ten times or more. The chain employs TRBV28 and TRBJ2-2; 9 nucleotides align to TRBD1. The ends lost 6 bases at V and 5 bases at J; junction bases unmatched: 10. Germline values: CDR1 MDHEN, CDR2 SYDVKM. CDR3 length: 16 amino acids. The CDR3 sequence: CASSFAGTGLTGELFF. CDR3 sequence (DNA): TGTGCCAGCAGCTTCGCGGGGACAGGGTTGACCGGGGAGCTGTTTTTT.

This clonotype was seen repeatedly, ten times or more. The CDR3 protein is CSASGRRRNRSLTYNEQFF. The CDR3 coding sequence is TGCAGTGCTAGTGGCCGACGGAGGAATAGATCCCTAACTTACAATGAGCAGTTCTTC. This chain joins TRBV20-1 and TRBJ2-1; tentative D call: TRBD2 (5 bases). The V end was cut by 3 bases, the J end by 4 bases, with 28 bases between. Looked up from germline, CDR1 is DFQATT and CDR2 is SNEGSKA (reference sequence). The CDR3 covers 19 residues.

This clonotype was seen many times. The gene calls are TRBV27 and TRBJ1-5; D is undetermined. The CDR3 has 14 residues. V shed 2 bases and J shed 4 bases, with 9 bases lying between them. The germline CDR1 and CDR2 sequences are MNHEY and SMNVEV (reference sequence). The CDR3 DNA sequence: TGTGCCAGCAGTTTAATTTCCGGGAATCAGCCCCAGCATTTT. Encoded protein: CASSLISGNQPQHF.

This clonotype appeared many times. V gene TRBV3-1 combines with J gene TRBJ2-3, with 10 bases identical to TRBD2. The CDR3 loop spans 17 amino acids. Germline lookup yields CDR1 LGHDT and CDR2 YNNKEL (reference sequence). The junction had 6 bases not matched to a gene; V was cut back by 0 bases and J by 3 bases. The CDR3 nucleotides read TGTGCCAGCAGCCAAGATCGGAGCGGGAGGGGGACAGATACGCAGTATTTT. It encodes CASSQDRSGRGTDTQYF.

This clonotype has a count of ten or more. The chain joins TRBV5-1 to TRBJ2-2; D remains ambiguous. The CDR3 spans 13 residues. Germline values: CDR1 SGHRS, CDR2 YFSETQ. Deletions cut 1 base from V and 8 bases from J, with 9 bases between. CDR3 in amino acids: CASSLSTEGELFF. The CDR3 nucleotides read TGCGCCAGCAGCTTGTCTACGGAGGGGGAGCTGTTTTTT. Combining the CDR3 with reference TRBV5-1 and TRBJ2-2 gives the whole variable domain KAGVTQTPRYLIKTRGQQVTLSCSPISGHRSVSWYQQTPGQGLQFLFEYFSETQRNKGNFPGRFSGRQFSNSRSEMNVSTLELGDSALYLCASSLSTEGELFFGEGSRLTVL.

This clonotype has a count of ten or more. This sequence joins TRBV5-4 and TRBJ2-2, with D maybe TRBD2 (7 bases). Trimming removed 0 bases from V and 4 bases from J, with 16 bases in between. The germline V gene has CDR1 SGHNT and CDR2 YYREEE (reference sequence). This CDR3 has 17 amino acids. CDR3 DNA: TGTGCCAGCAGCTTGGAGAGGTTGGGGGGGCGCACCGGGGAGCTGTTTTTT. It codes for CASSLERLGGRTGELFF.

This clonotype was counted at least ten times. The J gene is TRBJ2-5, the V gene TRBV10-3; 10 bases agree with TRBD2. V was pared by 10 bases and J by 5 bases, with 7 bases of the junction left unmatched. Germline CDR1 is ENHRY and CDR2 is SYGVKD. This CDR3 has 13 amino acids. CDR3 residues: CATIAGGTETQYF. The CDR3 DNA sequence: TGTGCCACCATAGCGGGGGGAACGGAGACCCAGTACTTC.

This clonotype was counted at least ten times. V and J are TRBV5-1 and TRBJ2-1, with 14 bases lining up with TRBD2. Germline V CDR1 and CDR2: SGHRS, YFSETQ. Trimming at V came to 4 bases and at J to 4 bases, leaving 10 bases not matched to a gene. This CDR3 has 18 residues. CDR3 protein: CASSPGGLAGAFYNEQFF. For the CDR3, the DNA is TGCGCCAGCAGCCCGGGGGGACTAGCGGGAGCCTTTTACAATGAGCAGTTCTTC.

This sequence joins TRBV4-2 and TRBJ2-2; no definite D call. The germline gives CDR1 LGHNA, CDR2 YNFKEQ. The ends were cut back, 4 bases at V and 4 bases at J, with 7 bases in the middle. The CDR3 consists of 13 residues. In DNA, the CDR3 is TGTGCCAGCAGCCCCGGCCCCACCGGGGAGCTGTTTTTT. It translates to CASSPGPTGELFF.

This clonotype was counted ten times or more. V and J are TRBV6-5 and TRBJ2-7, with TRBD2 identical over 9 bases. Germline trimming cut 2 bases from V and 5 bases from J; bases unmatched to any gene: 7. Germline V gene lookup returns CDR1 MNHEY and CDR2 SVGAGI. The CDR3 contains 15 residues. The chain's CDR3 is CASSYAGLAPHEQYF. CDR3 coding DNA: TGTGCCAGCAGTTACGCGGGACTAGCTCCACACGAGCAGTACTTC.

This clonotype has at least ten counts. This chain joins TRBV12-3 or TRBV12-4 and TRBJ1-1; D is possibly TRBD1 (5 bases). The length of the CDR3 is 14 residues. Between the trimmed V and J ends, which lost 5 bases and 1 base, there was a span of 11 bases. The CDR3: CASSLQTANTEAFF. The DNA of the CDR3 is TGTGCCAGCAGTCTCCAGACAGCGAACACTGAAGCTTTCTTT.

This clonotype has at least ten counts. CDR3 DNA: TGCGCCAGCAGCCAAGGGGGAGCGTTAAATCAGCCCCAGCATTTT. Translation gives CASSQGGALNQPQHF. The rearrangement links TRBV4-3 to TRBJ1-5; D ambiguous. Germline V CDR1 and CDR2: LGHNA, YSLEER. The ends were cut back, 1 base at V and 4 bases at J, with 11 bases in the middle. The CDR3 covers 15 residues.

This clonotype was recorded at least ten times. The chain links TRBV20-1 to TRBJ2-6, with 7 positions matching TRBD1. The germline V gene has CDR1 DFQATT and CDR2 SNEGSKA (reference sequence). The V and J ends lost 6 bases and 2 bases, in that order; junction bases with no gene match: 4. The CDR3 totals 14 residues. The CDR3 here is CSAGQEAGANVLTF. For the CDR3, the DNA is TGCAGTGCCGGACAGGAGGCTGGGGCCAACGTCCTGACTTTC.

This clonotype was detected many times. This rearrangement joins TRBV29-1 to TRBJ2-5, with D possibly being TRBD2 (6 bases). Germline CDR1 and CDR2: SQVTM and ANQGSEA. The V end was cut by 4 bases, the J end by 7 bases, with 19 bases between. The CDR3 covers 14 residues. CDR3 amino acids: CSVGEASAPGTQYF. The CDR3 coding sequence is TGCAGCGTTGGAGAGGCTAGCGCCCCAGGGACCCAGTACTTC.

This clonotype was seen many times. V and J are TRBV5-1 and TRBJ2-7, with D perhaps matching TRBD1 (6 bases). V was cut by 2 bases and J by 1 base, with 10 bases left in between. The V gene's germline CDR1 is SGHRS and CDR2 YFSETQ. This CDR3 has 14 amino acids. The CDR3 DNA reads TGCGCCAGCAGCTTTCAGGACAGATCCTACGAGCAGTACTTC. Residues: CASSFQDRSYEQYF.

This clonotype was observed a few times. The gene calls are TRBV18 and TRBJ1-3, with unresolved D. The CDR3 sequence is 12 residues long. Trimming shortened V by 3 bases and J by 4 bases, and 4 bases separated the two germline ends. Germline values: CDR1 KGHSH, CDR2 LQKENI. The CDR3 protein is CASSPKGNTIYF. CDR3 DNA sequence: TGTGCCAGCTCACCGAAAGGAAACACCATATATTTT.

This clonotype was observed many times. CDR3 protein: CAISDSQGKRQPQHF. CDR3 in DNA: TGTGCCATCAGTGACTCTCAGGGAAAAAGACAGCCCCAGCATTTT. The chain is built from TRBV10-3 and TRBJ1-5; possibly TRBD1 for D (5 bases). The V end lost 3 bases, the J end lost 7 bases, and 16 bases lay between the germline ends. The CDR3 runs to 15 residues. Germline V gives CDR1 ENHRY, CDR2 SYGVKD.

This clonotype was observed many times. V gene TRBV3-1 combines with J gene TRBJ2-2, with D hard to call. V gave up 1 base and J gave up 1 base, with 7 bases separating them. In germline, CDR1 is LGHDT, CDR2 YNNKEL (reference sequence). The CDR3 consists of 15 residues. The CDR3 loop reads CASSQGPMNTGELFF. The CDR3 region has the DNA TGTGCCAGCAGCCAAGGACCCATGAACACCGGGGAGCTGTTTTTT.

The V and J genes are TRBV4-3 and TRBJ1-2, with no clear D. The CDR3 totals 11 residues. The V end was cut by 1 base, the J end by 6 bases, with 3 bases between. CDR1 and CDR2 from the germline V gene are LGHNA and YSLEER. CDR3 nucleotide sequence: TGCGCCAGCAGCCAAGGCAATGGCTACACCTTC. Translating it yields CASSQGNGYTF.

The V and J genes are TRBV5-6 and TRBJ1-2; D gene ambiguous. The V gene's germline CDR1 is SGHDT and CDR2 YYEEEE. The CDR3 extends over 13 amino acids. V was pared by 3 bases and J by 10 bases, with 16 bases between. The CDR3 here is CASSSTPDGVYTF. CDR3 DNA: TGTGCCAGCAGCTCGACACCGGACGGTGTCTACACCTTC.

In regard to this clonotype: Being one base from a much bigger clone, this may be a read error. The chain joins TRBV27 to TRBJ1-6; D ambiguous. The V and J ends lost 6 bases and 9 bases respectively, with 12 bases between them. This CDR3 has 13 amino acids. Germline V lookup: CDR1 MNHEY, CDR2 SMNVEV (reference sequence). The CDR3 here is CASSLDTGSPLHF. CDR3 DNA: TGTGCCAGCAGCTTAGACACGGGTTCACCCCTCCACTTT.

This clonotype was recorded many times. The chain combines TRBV24-1 with TRBJ1-2; D unresolved. Trimming shortened V by 5 bases and J by 1 base, and 13 bases separated the two germline ends. The CDR3 length is 15 residues. Germline CDR1 reads KGHDR; CDR2 reads SFDVKD. The CDR3 spells CATSGGRGNNYGYTF. The CDR3 bases are TGTGCCACCAGTGGAGGGCGCGGAAATAACTATGGCTACACCTTC.

This clonotype was seen ten or more times. The J gene is TRBJ1-5, the V gene TRBV28; D is uncertain. The CDR3 contains 12 residues. The V gene's germline CDR1 is MDHEN and CDR2 SYDVKM. Trimming removed 0 bases from V and 7 bases from J, with 4 bases in between. As DNA, the CDR3 is TGTGCCAGCAGTTTATGGGGCCAGCCCCAGCATTTT. Its protein is CASSLWGQPQHF.

This clonotype was recorded many times. This chain connects TRBV20-1 to TRBJ2-7, with D perhaps being TRBD1 or TRBD2 (5 bases each). Trimming pared 6 bases from V and 7 bases from J, leaving 25 bases between. The CDR3 extends over 15 amino acids. Germline V lookup: CDR1 DFQATT, CDR2 SNEGSKA (reference sequence). The CDR3 region has the DNA TGCAGTGCACGCCCGTGGGGGACGGCCATGGGAGAGCAGTACTTC. Amino acid sequence: CSARPWGTAMGEQYF.

This clonotype was counted at least ten times. The chain combines TRBV20-1 with TRBJ2-5; 12 positions match TRBD2. The germline V gene encodes CDR1 DFQATT and CDR2 SNEGSKA (reference sequence). J was trimmed by 2 bases and V by 0 bases; bases with no gene match: 10. The CDR3 has 18 amino acids. This chain's CDR3 is CSARDRLAGAPKQETQYF. As DNA, the CDR3 is TGCAGTGCTAGAGATCGACTAGCGGGAGCCCCCAAACAAGAGACCCAGTACTTC.

This clonotype was seen more than once but under ten times. The chain has TRBV2 and TRBJ2-7; 12 positions agree with TRBD1. The germline V gene encodes CDR1 SNHLY and CDR2 FYNNEI. V was pared by 4 bases and J by 3 bases, with 19 bases of the junction left unmatched. This CDR3 is 20 amino acids long. The CDR3 bases are TGTGCCAGCAGTGGAAGCCGGGGGACAGGGGGCCCTGAATTTCTCTACGAGCAGTACTTC. Translating it yields CASSGSRGTGGPEFLYEQYF.

With respect to this clonotype: This may arise from a read error, as a much more abundant clone is one base away. This chain links TRBV3-1 with TRBJ2-7; 7 nucleotides line up with TRBD1. The CDR3 covers 12 residues. Germline V CDR1 and CDR2: LGHDT, YNNKEL (reference sequence). CDR3 DNA sequence: TGTGTCAGCAGCTCTAGGGGGCGGGAGCAGTACTTC. Amino acid sequence: CVSSSRGREQYF.